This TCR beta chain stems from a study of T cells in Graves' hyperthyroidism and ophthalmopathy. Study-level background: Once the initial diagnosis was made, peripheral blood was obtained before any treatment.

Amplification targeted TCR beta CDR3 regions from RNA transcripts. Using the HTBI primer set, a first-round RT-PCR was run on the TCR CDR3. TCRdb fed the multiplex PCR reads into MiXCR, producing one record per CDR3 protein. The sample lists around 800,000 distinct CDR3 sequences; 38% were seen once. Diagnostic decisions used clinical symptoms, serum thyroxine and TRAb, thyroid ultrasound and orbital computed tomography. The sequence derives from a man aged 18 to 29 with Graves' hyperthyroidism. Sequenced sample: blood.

This CDR3 is CASAAGYEQYF. The CDR3 nucleotides are TGCGCCAGCGCCGCAGGTTACGAGCAGTACTTC. This rearrangement joins TRBV5-1 to TRBJ2-7; D is unresolved. V lost 7 bases and J lost 4, with 9 bases in between. The germline CDR1 and CDR2 sequences are SGHRS and YFSETQ. The CDR3 loop spans 11 amino acids.